The rows below give T cell receptor beta chains drawn from one sample of a study of cytomegalovirus exposure and HLA in healthy donors. Data came from immunoSEQ multiplex PCR; TCRdb stores just in-frame clones and leaves some out. The sample holds about 140,000 clones, roughly 82% seen once. The specimen sequenced was PBMCs. The source is a man aged 18 to 29 in good health and CMV-seropositive. Both conserved end residues are trimmed from each CDR3.

TRBJ2-5,TRBV28,ASSRSGQGRETQY
TRBJ1-2,TRBV2,ASTTVNYGYT
TRBJ1-5,TRBV2,ASSGQARQH
TRBJ2-7,TRBV4-1,ASSQGPGQVYEQY
TRBJ1-2,TRBV4-2,ASSQDTGSRGYT
TRBJ1-2,TRBV27,ASRQGNYGYT
TRBJ1-2,TRBV5-6,ASSLGGTYGYT
TRBJ1-5,TRBV7-9,ASSSTGGYQPQH
TRBJ1-1,TRBV19,ASSIDSPKRGQGLNTEAF
TRBJ2-2,TRBV11-3,ASSKFTTNGDTGELF
TRBJ1-1,TRBV2,ASSGGGIGAF
TRBJ1-1,TRBV5-8,ASSTGTALNTEAF
TRBJ1-2,TRBV19,ASSIESPGAGYT
TRBJ2-1,TRBV5-1,ASSYNNEQF
TRBJ2-5,TRBV30,AWEKDRSKTQY
TRBJ1-2,TRBV12-5,ASGRDRGYGYT
TRBJ2-3,TRBV7-2,ASSLGGLAGTDTQY
TRBJ1-2,TRBV6-1,ASSDSYGYT
TRBJ2-7,TRBV5-1,ASRKLSAGGRSYEQY
.,TRBV19,ASSIHRGSEQY
TRBJ2-1,TRBV6-1,ASSGSAYNEQF
TRBJ1-5,TRBV28,ASSWGQAAQPQH
TRBJ2-3,TRBV11-2,ASSLGVREGTDTQY
TRBJ2-5,TRBV5-1,ASSLAGQGSSQY
TRBJ2-2,TRBV10-3,ASRLAGVYTGELF
TRBJ1-4,TRBV28,ASSLTLLRGGGSEKLF
TRBJ1-5,TRBV18,ASSPDRGPQH
TRBJ2-3,TRBV19,ASTTFSGTSADTQY
TRBJ1-1,TRBV7-3,ASSLTGNTEAF
TRBJ1-4,TRBV28,ASSSSLTGYEKLF
TRBJ1-2,TRBV14,ASRPGANYGYT
TRBJ1-1,TRBV7-9,ASSSTGGRTEAF
TRBJ1-5,TRBV7-9,ASSAGGGLGSNQPQH
TRBJ2-1,TRBV28,ASSPWTVNEQF
TRBJ2-7,TRBV5-6,ASSLGPGVTYEQY
TRBJ2-7,TRBV28,ASSLPPGSGSGSQY
TRBJ1-4,TRBV4-1,ASSQDRGGLNEKLF
TRBJ2-5,TRBV10-2,ASRGQGLSETQY
TRBJ2-4,TRBV6-6,ASTTVRSKNIQY
TRBJ1-2,TRBV5-1,ASSRNGEGYT
TRBJ1-1,TRBV5-1,ASSLAEQGDTEAF
TRBJ2-7,TRBV5-6,ASRATGTGGADSYEQY
TRBJ1-2,TRBV7-9,ASSPRQGWNDGYT
TRBJ2-2,TRBV15,ATSRTGGANTGELF
TRBJ1-4,TRBV5-1,ASSPDREDEKLF
TRBJ2-7,TRBV27,ASAPRLGYEQY
TRBJ1-1,TRBV4-1,ASSQDQGRNTEAF
TRBJ2-7,TRBV14,ASSQDRSYEQY
TRBJ2-5,TRBV29-1,SVAPREETQY
TRBJ1-1,TRBV28,ASPPRRGQRNTEAF
TRBJ1-2,TRBV20-1,SARGQNGYT
TRBJ1-5,TRBV4-1,ASSQVLSEPQH
TRBJ2-7,TRBV2,ASRGQRRSSYEQY